One and the same sample provided the 20 T cell receptor beta chains below, sequenced in a study of blood T cell repertoires in COVID-19. Using immunoSEQ multiplex PCR, the repertoire was profiled, and TCRdb retains in-frame clones only, with some absent. This table holds around 95,000 clones, about 89% found once. Sequenced sample: peripheral blood. The origin of the receptors is a man aged 45 to 65 with active COVID-19.

This clone showed up just once. This rearrangement joins TRBV21-1 to TRBJ1-2; the D call of TRBD1 is as the table states it, not checked on the DNA. TRBV21-1 is assigned pseudogene status. There are 13 residues in the CDR3. The CDR3 DNA is TGTGCCAGCAGCCTCAGGACAGGGTATGGCTACACCTTC. Translated, it gives CASSLRTGYGYTF.

The chain links TRBV19 to TRBJ1-2; D may be TRBD1 (6 bases). The CDR3 runs 16 residues. Trimming shortened V by 6 bases and J by 5 bases, and 22 bases separated the two germline ends. CDR1 LNHDA and CDR2 SQIVND come from the germline V gene (reference sequence). DNA for the CDR3: TGTGCCAGTAGCTCACAGGGTCGCGCCCTAACTTATGGCTACACCTTC. Amino acid sequence: CASSSQGRALTYGYTF. The variable domain in full, completed from reference TRBV19 and TRBJ1-2, reads DGGITQSPKYLFRKEGQNVTLSCEQNLNHDAMYWYRQDPGQGLRLIYYSQIVNDFQKGDIAEGYSVSREKKESFPLTVTSAQKNPTAFYLCASSSQGRALTYGYTFGSGTRLTVV.

The rearrangement links TRBV2 to TRBJ1-2; D is unresolved. V lost 5 bases to trimming and J lost 2 bases, with 12 bases between them. Germline V gene data show CDR1 as SNHLY and CDR2 as FYNNEI. The CDR3 is 14 amino acids. CDR3 nucleotide sequence: TGTGCCAGCAGTCCCACAAATCCCAACTATGGCTACACCTTC. Translation gives CASSPTNPNYGYTF.

The chain links TRBV7-9 to TRBJ2-3, with a weak D call TRBD1 (7 bases). The CDR3 is 14 residues long. Germline lookup yields CDR1 SEHNR and CDR2 FQNEAQ (reference sequence). V lost 8 bases, J lost 1 base, and 13 bases lay in between. The CDR3: CASGRQGGTDTQYF. The CDR3 DNA follows: TGTGCCAGCGGGAGGCAGGGGGGCACAGATACGCAGTATTTT.

The chain carries TRBV21-1 and TRBJ2-7; the D call in the table, TRBD1, was not verified against the DNA. TRBV21-1 is a listed pseudogene. CDR3 length equals 12 residues. The CDR3 DNA is TGTGCCGTCAGACATCACTCCTACGAGCAGTACTTC. As protein: CAVRHHSYEQYF.

The genes are TRBV19 and TRBJ1-2, with 9 bases fitting TRBD1. The J segment lost 6 bases and the V segment lost 8 bases, leaving 16 bases of the junction unmatched. The CDR3 covers 16 residues. The germline gives CDR1 LNHDA, CDR2 SQIVND (reference sequence). The CDR3 sequence: CASETGTGILKNGYTF. The CDR3 DNA is TGTGCCAGTGAAACCGGGACAGGGATTCTTAAAAATGGCTACACCTTC.

The rearrangement uses TRBV6-5 and TRBJ1-4; 9 nucleotides match TRBD1. CDR1 is MNHEY and CDR2 is SVGAGI in the germline V gene. Unmatched junction bases numbered 8, after V lost 8 bases and J lost 7 bases. This CDR3 is built from 14 residues. The CDR3 region has the DNA TGTGCCAGCGGGGGGGGACAGGGACGTGAAAAACTGTTTTTT. Its translation is CASGGGQGREKLFF.

Only one count was recorded for this clone. This chain joins TRBV30 and TRBJ1-1; weak D call: TRBD1 (5 bases). V lost 0 bases, J lost 2 bases, and 10 bases lay in between. CDR3 length: 14 residues. Germline V gene data show CDR1 as GTSNPN and CDR2 as SVGIG (reference sequence). The CDR3 loop is CAWSVGLINTEAFF. In DNA, the CDR3 is TGTGCCTGGAGTGTGGGGCTGATTAACACTGAAGCTTTCTTT.

The V call is TRBV15, the J call TRBJ1-4, with no clear D. With 6 bases removed from V and 4 bases from J, the gap between germline ends came to 15 bases. This CDR3 is built from 15 residues. Germline V gene sequence: CDR1 LNHNV, CDR2 YYDKDF (reference sequence). CDR3 in DNA: TGTGCCACCAGTCCCCCCGGAGGATTTAATGAAAAACTGTTTTTT. Translating it yields CATSPPGGFNEKLFF.

V and J are TRBV9 and TRBJ2-3, with 8 bases aligning to TRBD2. The germline gives CDR1 SGDLS, CDR2 YYNGEE. The trim removed 0 bases at V and 2 bases at J, leaving 5 bases unmatched. The CDR3 is 16 residues long. CDR3 in DNA: TGTGCCAGCAGCGTAGAAGCGGGGGATTACACAGATACGCAGTATTTT. The encoded protein is CASSVEAGDYTDTQYF.

The chain recombines TRBV7-8 with TRBJ1-1; D might be TRBD1 (5 bases). Trimming took off 1 base at V and 4 bases at J, with 16 bases between the two ends. This CDR3 has 16 residues. Per germline, CDR1 SGHVS and CDR2 FQNEAQ. CDR3: CASSLVSVRVVTEAFF. Here the CDR3 DNA reads TGTGCCAGCAGCTTAGTCTCGGTCAGGGTTGTCACTGAAGCTTTCTTT. Full variable domain (outside the CDR3, taken from reference TRBV7-8 and TRBJ1-1): GAGVSQSPRYKVAKRGQDVALRCDPISGHVSLFWYQQALGQGPEFLTYFQNEAQLDKSGLPSDRFFAERPEGSVSTLKIQRTQQEDSAVYLCASSLVSVRVVTEAFFGQGTRLTVV.

The chain couples TRBV6-5 to TRBJ2-1; 8 bases match TRBD2. Trimming cost V 8 bases and J 4 bases; bases outside gene matches: 10. The CDR3 runs to 15 residues. The germline V gene encodes CDR1 MNHEY and CDR2 SVGAGI. The chain's CDR3 is CASFPEAGGYNEQFF. Written as DNA, the CDR3 is TGTGCCAGCTTCCCTGAGGCGGGGGGTTACAATGAGCAGTTCTTC.

The V gene is TRBV29-1, the J gene TRBJ2-1; 9 nucleotides match TRBD2. J gave up 4 bases and V 7 bases, and 11 bases lay outside the gene matches. Germline V gene lookup returns CDR1 SQVTM and CDR2 ANQGSEA. The CDR3 extends over 15 amino acids. As DNA, the CDR3 is TGCAGCGGACTCCCGACTAGCGGACCTTACAATGAGCAGTTCTTC. Translated: CSGLPTSGPYNEQFF.

V gene TRBV30 combines with J gene TRBJ1-1; 7 bases are shared with TRBD1. The CDR3 sequence is 12 residues long. Germline loops: CDR1 GTSNPN, CDR2 SVGIG (reference sequence). V lost 8 bases and J lost 0; bases outside the gene matches: 3. CDR3 amino acids: CAGDSLNTEAFF. The DNA for the CDR3 is TGTGCCGGGGACAGCCTGAACACTGAAGCTTTCTTT.

This chain uses TRBV10-3 with TRBJ2-7; tentative D call: TRBD2 (6 bases). V gave up 3 bases and J gave up 0 bases, with 15 bases separating them. This CDR3 has 16 residues. Germline CDR1 and CDR2: ENHRY and SYGVKD. In nucleotides, the CDR3 is TGTGCCATCAGTGACCCGGGACTCGGGAGCTCCTACGAGCAGTACGTC. Protein sequence: CAISDPGLGSSYEQYV.

V and J are TRBV3-1 (or the pseudogene TRBV3-2) and TRBJ2-4; D is ambiguous. Germline assignment: CDR1 LGHDT and CDR2 YNNKEL (reference sequence). Trimming removed 1 base from V and 0 bases from J, with 7 bases in between. The CDR3 has 15 amino acids. CDR3 coding DNA: TGTGCCAGCAGCCAAGCCACTCTAGCCAAAAACATTCAGTACTTC. Translation: CASSQATLAKNIQYF.

V is TRBV2 and J is TRBJ2-5, with D perhaps TRBD2 (5 bases). Between the trimmed V and J ends, which lost 0 bases and 5 bases, there was a span of 10 bases. Germline assignment: CDR1 SNHLY and CDR2 FYNNEI. The CDR3 has 14 residues. The CDR3 loop is CASSEATRGETQYF. Here the CDR3 DNA reads TGTGCCAGCAGTGAAGCAACCCGAGGGGAGACCCAGTACTTC.

The CDR3 region has the DNA TGCGCCAGCAGTCAAGCCGGGAACTCTGGAAACACCATATATTTT. Translated: CASSQAGNSGNTIYF. This chain uses TRBV23-1 with TRBJ1-3; D is undetermined. TRBV23-1 is annotated as an ORF whose role is uncertain. Trimming removed 2 bases from V and 0 bases from J, with 8 bases in between. The CDR3 sequence is 15 residues long.

A single count supports this clone. The CDR3 region has the DNA TGTGCCAGCAGGGACCGCGGTACTGCCAAAAACATTCAGTACTTC. Residues: CASRDRGTAKNIQYF. The chain links TRBV6-4 to TRBJ2-4; D not certain. From germline, CDR1 is MRHNA and CDR2 SNTAGT. The CDR3 is made up of 15 amino acids. Trimming left V 6 bases short and J 1 base short, with 13 bases between.

The chain employs TRBV28 and TRBJ2-3; 8 bases align to TRBD2. Germline CDR1 and CDR2: MDHEN and SYDVKM. Unmatched junction bases numbered 16, after V lost 5 bases and J lost 3 bases. The CDR3 length is 18 residues. CDR3 sequence (DNA): TGTGCCAGCAGTCGGTTAGCGGGAAGCGGGGCGAGGACAGATACGCAGTATTTT. This translates into CASSRLAGSGARTDTQYF.